Following are 14 T cell receptor beta chains from one sample sequenced in a study of patients and donors after allogeneic stem cell transplantation. TCRdb re-called the RT-PCR reads through MiXCR, storing one row per CDR3 protein. Of about 960,000 distinct CDR3 sequences listed, approximately 19% are singletons. Material: blood, either unsorted or a sorted T cell fraction (not recorded which). Receptors originate from a human donor who was either an allogeneic HSCT recipient or a stem cell or donor lymphocyte infusion donor (not recorded which). It is not recorded whose cells these are; they may come from a transplant donor.

The chain uses TRBV18 and TRBJ2-5, with no clear D. V lost 1 base, J lost 5 bases, and 8 bases lay in between. From germline, CDR1 is KGHSH and CDR2 LQKENI. The CDR3 extends over 13 amino acids. CDR3: CASSPLSLETQYF. DNA of the CDR3: TGTGCCAGCTCACCACTCAGCTTGGAGACCCAGTACTTC.

The rearrangement uses TRBV20-1 and TRBJ2-1; 7 bases match TRBD2. The germline V gene has CDR1 DFQATT and CDR2 SNEGSKA (reference sequence). Unmatched junction bases numbered 8, after V lost 3 bases and J lost 9 bases. The CDR3 is made up of 13 amino acids. Written as DNA, the CDR3 is TGCAGTGCTAGGAGACTAGCTGGAAGTGAGCAGTTCTTC. It specifies CSARRLAGSEQFF.

This clonotype was counted a few times. This rearrangement joins TRBV7-2 to TRBJ1-3, with unresolved D. Trimming took 5 bases from V and 7 from J, leaving 18 bases between them. The CDR3 loop spans 15 amino acids. The germline V gene encodes CDR1 SGHTA and CDR2 FQGNSA. The CDR3 region is CASSPPPQVGNTIYF. CDR3 DNA sequence: TGTGCCAGCAGCCCGCCCCCCCAGGTGGGGAACACCATATATTTT.

This clonotype was counted between two and nine times. This sequence joins TRBV6-1 and TRBJ2-6; the D is unclear. This CDR3 has 14 residues. V lost 4 bases to trimming and J lost 12 bases, with 16 bases between them. Per the germline V gene, CDR1 is MNHNS and CDR2 is SASEGT. Here the CDR3 DNA reads TGTGCCAGCAGTGGCAAACACCGTAACGGCGTCCTGACTTTC. It specifies CASSGKHRNGVLTF.

This clonotype was recorded a few times. The gene calls are TRBV6-5 and TRBJ1-2; D not resolved. Germline loops: CDR1 MNHEY, CDR2 SVGAGI. The V gene lost 5 bases and the J gene lost 6 bases, with 10 bases spanning the gap. The CDR3 covers 12 residues. DNA for the CDR3: TGTGCCAGCAGTCGAGGCCATGATGGCTACACCTTC. Translation: CASSRGHDGYTF.

This chain uses TRBV30 with TRBJ2-3; 8 nucleotides line up with TRBD2. This CDR3 region has 14 residues. V dropped 1 base and J dropped 3; count of bases not matched to a gene: 3. The germline V gene encodes CDR1 GTSNPN and CDR2 SVGIG (reference sequence). In nucleotides, the CDR3 is TGTGCCTGGAGTGGACTAGCGAGGACAGATACGCAGTATTTT. Amino acid sequence: CAWSGLARTDTQYF. Using reference TRBV30 and TRBJ2-3 for the parts outside the CDR3, the full variable domain is SQTIHQWPATLVQPVGSPLSLECTVEGTSNPNLYWYRQAAGRGLQLLFYSVGIGQISSEVPQNLSASRPQDRQFILSSKKLLLSDSGFYLCAWSGLARTDTQYFGPGTRLTVL.

This clonotype was observed a few times. This chain connects TRBV2 to TRBJ2-7; tentatively, D is TRBD2 (5 bases). The CDR3 is made up of 14 amino acids. V lost 4 bases and J lost 0, with 10 bases in between. Germline values: CDR1 SNHLY, CDR2 FYNNEI. The CDR3 here is CASSVEADSYEQYF. The DNA of the CDR3 is TGTGCCAGCAGTGTGGAGGCAGACTCCTACGAGCAGTACTTC. The full variable domain, in which reference TRBV2 and TRBJ2-7 provide the parts outside the CDR3, is EPEVTQTPSHQVTQMGQEVILRCVPISNHLYFYWYRQILGQKVEFLVSFYNNEISEKSEIFDDQFSVERPDGSNFTLKIRSTKLEDSAMYFCASSVEADSYEQYFGPGTRLTVT.

The V and J genes are TRBV6-1 and TRBJ1-5; 7 bases are shared with TRBD1. CDR3 length: 15 residues. Germline CDR1 is MNHNS and CDR2 is SASEGT. V was clipped by 8 bases and J by 3 bases; unmatched bases: 10. This chain's CDR3 is CASGRGGLFNQPQHF. In DNA, the CDR3 is TGTGCCAGCGGCAGGGGGGGCCTTTTCAATCAGCCCCAGCATTTT.

This clonotype was seen many times. V gene TRBV29-1 combines with J gene TRBJ1-1, with no clear D. The CDR3 covers 11 residues. Germline CDR1 reads SQVTM; CDR2 reads ANQGSEA. Trimming cost V 3 bases and J 0 bases, with 2 bases left between them. The CDR3 sequence is CSVDVNTEAFF. CDR3 nucleotides: TGCAGCGTTGACGTGAACACTGAAGCTTTCTTT.

The chain is built from TRBV6-5 and TRBJ2-3; 10 bases fit TRBD2. The CDR3 consists of 17 residues. Germline trimming cut 0 bases from V and 2 bases from J; bases unmatched to any gene: 5. Germline CDR1 MNHEY, CDR2 SVGAGI. CDR3 region: CASSYSVLAGVTDTQYF. The DNA for the CDR3 is TGTGCCAGCAGTTACTCGGTGCTAGCGGGGGTCACAGATACGCAGTATTTT.

The chain uses TRBV9 and TRBJ2-7; D possibly corresponds to TRBD2 (6 bases). The V and J ends lost 7 bases and 0 bases respectively, with 20 bases between them. This CDR3 is 16 amino acids long. Germline CDR1 and CDR2: SGDLS and YYNGEE. CDR3 coding DNA: TGTGCCAGCCCCCGGGAGCGGGCGCCTGACTCCTACGAGCAGTACTTC. It yields the protein CASPRERAPDSYEQYF. The variable domain in full, with the rest retrieved from reference TRBV9 and TRBJ2-7, is DSGVTQTPKHLITATGQRVTLRCSPRSGDLSVYWYQQSLDQGLQFLIQYYNGEERAKGNILERFSAQQFPDLHSELNLSSLELGDSALYFCASPRERAPDSYEQYFGPGTRLTVT.

This clonotype was detected many times. The chain employs TRBV12-3 or TRBV12-4 and TRBJ2-7, with 10 bases fitting TRBD1. The CDR3 is made up of 16 amino acids. The trim removed 6 bases at V and 0 bases at J, leaving 8 bases unmatched. The CDR3 loop reads CASSPRQGAISYEQYF. The CDR3 DNA sequence: TGTGCCAGCAGCCCGAGACAGGGGGCAATCTCCTACGAGCAGTACTTC.

CDR3 sequence: CASSRRAAGGPNSYEQYF. DNA for the CDR3: TGTGCCAGTAGTAGACGAGCGGCAGGGGGCCCCAATTCCTACGAGCAGTACTTC. The chain recombines TRBV19 with TRBJ2-7, with TRBD1 matching over 8 bases. The CDR3 is 18 residues long. V trimming: 4 bases; J trimming: 1 base; junction bases outside the gene matches: 15. Germline values: CDR1 LNHDA, CDR2 SQIVND (reference sequence). The full variable domain, its missing parts supplied by reference TRBV19 and TRBJ2-7, is DGGITQSPKYLFRKEGQNVTLSCEQNLNHDAMYWYRQDPGQGLRLIYYSQIVNDFQKGDIAEGYSVSREKKESFPLTVTSAQKNPTAFYLCASSRRAAGGPNSYEQYFGPGTRLTVT.

The chain recombines TRBV7-3 with TRBJ2-7; D perhaps matches TRBD2 (5 bases). V lost 0 bases and J lost 7, with 10 bases in between. The length of the CDR3 is 13 residues. The V gene's germline CDR1 is SGHTA and CDR2 FQGTGA. CDR3 nucleotide sequence: TGTGCCAGCAGCTTAACCACGGAGGAGGAGCAGTACTTC. Translating gives CASSLTTEEEQYF.